The 16 T cell receptor beta chains listed next were all sequenced from one sample in a study of blood T cell repertoires in COVID-19. TCRdb's table, derived via immunoSEQ multiplex PCR, lists solely in-frame clones and lacks some. The sample has about 99,000 clones; over 75% are singletons. Sequenced sample: peripheral blood. The receptors were sampled from a human donor in a cohort sampled during active or convalescent COVID-19.

The chain employs TRBV5-1 and TRBJ1-6; TRBD1 aligns across 9 bases. This CDR3 comprises 16 residues. Germline V lookup: CDR1 SGHRS, CDR2 YFSETQ. V dropped 0 bases and J dropped 7; count of bases not matched to a gene: 5. In DNA form, the CDR3 reads TGCGCCAGCAGCTTGGGATTGGGACAGGGAAATTCACCCCTCCACTTT. Translation: CASSLGLGQGNSPLHF.

This clone was picked up many times. The gene calls are TRBV3-1 (or the pseudogene TRBV3-2) and TRBJ1-5; no definite D call. Germline assignment: CDR1 LGHDT and CDR2 YNNKEL (reference sequence). Trimming shortened V by 1 base and J by 5 bases, and 12 bases separated the two germline ends. The CDR3 contains 15 residues. CDR3 DNA sequence: TGTGCCAGCAGCCAAGCTGCGTCCCGCCATCAGCCCCAGCATTTT. This gives the protein CASSQAASRHQPQHF.

DNA for the CDR3: TGCGCCAGTCATACCGGGACAGTGAACACCGGGGAGCTGTTTTTT. It encodes CASHTGTVNTGELFF. The V gene is TRBV5-1, the J gene TRBJ2-2; TRBD1 agrees at 7 bases. Germline V lookup: CDR1 SGHRS, CDR2 YFSETQ. CDR3 length: 15 amino acids. V lost 8 bases, J lost 1 base, and 8 bases stayed unmatched.

The J gene is TRBJ1-1, the V gene TRBV6-1; perhaps TRBD1 as D (5 bases). The V gene lost 5 bases and the J gene lost 5 bases, with 12 bases spanning the gap. CDR1 and CDR2 (germline): MNHNS, SASEGT. The CDR3 consists of 13 residues. The CDR3 is CASSLTDMTEAFF. CDR3 bases: TGTGCCAGCAGTTTGACAGATATGACTGAAGCTTTCTTT.

The rearrangement joins TRBV18 to TRBJ1-4, with D unclear. The V end was cut by 1 base, the J end by 5 bases, with 26 bases between. Germline V lookup: CDR1 KGHSH, CDR2 LQKENI. This CDR3 is built from 20 residues. The CDR3 bases are TGTGCCAGCTCACCACGGTCCCGAACAGCGGGAGTAGTCCGAAATGAAAAACTGTTTTTT. Amino acids: CASSPRSRTAGVVRNEKLFF.

CDR3 sequence reads: CASSSNRGTGNVLTF. Written as DNA, the CDR3 is TGTGCCAGCAGCTCAAATCGGGGGACCGGGAACGTCCTGACTTTC. V usage is TRBV13 and J usage is TRBJ2-6; weak D call: TRBD2 (6 bases). The V and J ends lost 4 bases and 10 bases respectively, with 17 bases between them. The CDR3 is 15 residues long. From germline, CDR1 is PRHDT and CDR2 FYEKMQ (reference sequence).

The chain joins TRBV6-2 or TRBV6-3 to TRBJ2-1; TRBD1 is a possible D gene (5 bases). Germline CDR1 and CDR2: MNHEY and SVGEGT. The CDR3 consists of 14 residues. Between the trimmed V and J ends, which lost 5 bases and 3 bases, there was a span of 11 bases. The CDR3 DNA reads as TGTGCCAGCAGTCCCCCCAGGGACTACAATGAGCAGTTCTTC. This codes for CASSPPRDYNEQFF.

The rearrangement uses TRBV3-1 (or the pseudogene TRBV3-2) and TRBJ1-5; D call uncertain. Germline V lookup: CDR1 LGHDT, CDR2 YNNKEL (reference sequence). V lost 0 bases to trimming and J lost 4 bases, with 10 bases between them. CDR3 length equals 15 residues. The CDR3 region is CASSQDLGKNQPQHF. In nucleotides, the CDR3 is TGTGCCAGCAGCCAAGATCTCGGGAAGAATCAGCCCCAGCATTTT.

The genes are TRBV5-5 and TRBJ1-6, with D possibly TRBD1 on 6 matching bases. This CDR3 is 16 amino acids long. Looked up from germline, CDR1 is SGHKS and CDR2 is YYEKEE (reference sequence). V gave up 4 bases and J gave up 6 bases, with 17 bases separating them. The CDR3 coding sequence is TGTGCCAGCAGCATCCGGGGCTCCAGGGGTAATTCACCCCTCCACTTT. Protein product: CASSIRGSRGNSPLHF.

CDR3: CASSSDRGIETQYF. The CDR3, as DNA: TGTGCCAGCAGCAGCGATAGGGGGATAGAGACCCAGTACTTC. The genes are TRBV6-5 and TRBJ2-5, with D perhaps matching TRBD1 (6 bases). From germline, CDR1 is MNHEY and CDR2 SVGAGI. Trimming shortened V by 6 bases and J by 4 bases, and 15 bases separated the two germline ends. This CDR3 comprises 14 residues.

The chain has TRBV29-1 and TRBJ2-7; possible D gene TRBD1, 6 bases. Germline-derived CDR1 and CDR2 are SQVTM and ANQGSEA. This CDR3 is 14 amino acids long. V lost 1 base and J lost 1, with 11 bases in between. The CDR3 loop reads CSVEGTGKSYEQYF. Here the CDR3 DNA reads TGCAGCGTTGAAGGTACAGGGAAATCCTACGAGCAGTACTTC.

CDR3 in DNA: TGCAGCGTTGAAAAACAGGGACAACAAGAGACCCAGTACTTC. This codes for CSVEKQGQQETQYF. The chain carries TRBV29-1 and TRBJ2-5; possible D gene TRBD1, 6 bases. Trimming removed 2 bases from V and 2 bases from J, with 12 bases in between. Germline loops: CDR1 SQVTM, CDR2 ANQGSEA. This CDR3 comprises 14 residues.

The chain uses TRBV28 and TRBJ2-1; the D gene is possibly TRBD1 (6 bases). In germline, CDR1 is MDHEN, CDR2 SYDVKM. This CDR3 is 13 amino acids long. The V end lost 7 bases, the J end lost 6 bases, and 13 bases lay between the germline ends. The CDR3 loop is CASNPGQRNEQFF. CDR3 nucleotide sequence: TGTGCCAGCAACCCGGGACAACGCAATGAGCAGTTCTTC. The whole variable domain, remainder taken from reference TRBV28 and TRBJ2-1, is DVKVTQSSRYLVKRTGEKVFLECVQDMDHENMFWYRQDPGLGLRLIYFSYDVKMKEKGDIPEGYSVSREKKERFSLILESASTNQTSMYLCASNPGQRNEQFFGPGTRLTVL.

The V gene is TRBV27, the J gene TRBJ1-5, with 11 bases aligning to TRBD1. The V and J ends lost 4 bases and 5 bases, in that order; junction bases with no gene match: 1. Germline V gene data show CDR1 as MNHEY and CDR2 as SMNVEV (reference sequence). The CDR3 is made up of 14 amino acids. CDR3 nucleotide sequence: TGTGCCAGCAGTTGGACAGGGGGCGATCAGCCCCAGCATTTT. Its protein product is CASSWTGGDQPQHF.

This clone has a handful of counts. This chain joins TRBV6-1 and TRBJ2-4; a weak D match, TRBD2 (5 bases). V lost 1 base to trimming and J lost 10 bases, with 8 bases between them. The CDR3 runs 12 residues. Germline loops: CDR1 MNHNS, CDR2 SASEGT. This CDR3 is CASSEGGHIQYF. The CDR3 DNA sequence: TGTGCCAGCAGTGAAGGCGGGCATATTCAGTACTTC.

The chain joins TRBV7-2 to TRBJ2-2, with D possibly TRBD2 on 6 matching bases. The CDR3 sequence is 16 residues long. Trimming took 0 bases from V and 1 from J, leaving 9 bases between them. Germline CDR1 and CDR2: SGHTA and FQGNSA. For the CDR3, the DNA is TGTGCCAGCAGCTTAGCCGGGGGTGGGAACACCGGGGAGCTGTTTTTT. It translates to CASSLAGGGNTGELFF.